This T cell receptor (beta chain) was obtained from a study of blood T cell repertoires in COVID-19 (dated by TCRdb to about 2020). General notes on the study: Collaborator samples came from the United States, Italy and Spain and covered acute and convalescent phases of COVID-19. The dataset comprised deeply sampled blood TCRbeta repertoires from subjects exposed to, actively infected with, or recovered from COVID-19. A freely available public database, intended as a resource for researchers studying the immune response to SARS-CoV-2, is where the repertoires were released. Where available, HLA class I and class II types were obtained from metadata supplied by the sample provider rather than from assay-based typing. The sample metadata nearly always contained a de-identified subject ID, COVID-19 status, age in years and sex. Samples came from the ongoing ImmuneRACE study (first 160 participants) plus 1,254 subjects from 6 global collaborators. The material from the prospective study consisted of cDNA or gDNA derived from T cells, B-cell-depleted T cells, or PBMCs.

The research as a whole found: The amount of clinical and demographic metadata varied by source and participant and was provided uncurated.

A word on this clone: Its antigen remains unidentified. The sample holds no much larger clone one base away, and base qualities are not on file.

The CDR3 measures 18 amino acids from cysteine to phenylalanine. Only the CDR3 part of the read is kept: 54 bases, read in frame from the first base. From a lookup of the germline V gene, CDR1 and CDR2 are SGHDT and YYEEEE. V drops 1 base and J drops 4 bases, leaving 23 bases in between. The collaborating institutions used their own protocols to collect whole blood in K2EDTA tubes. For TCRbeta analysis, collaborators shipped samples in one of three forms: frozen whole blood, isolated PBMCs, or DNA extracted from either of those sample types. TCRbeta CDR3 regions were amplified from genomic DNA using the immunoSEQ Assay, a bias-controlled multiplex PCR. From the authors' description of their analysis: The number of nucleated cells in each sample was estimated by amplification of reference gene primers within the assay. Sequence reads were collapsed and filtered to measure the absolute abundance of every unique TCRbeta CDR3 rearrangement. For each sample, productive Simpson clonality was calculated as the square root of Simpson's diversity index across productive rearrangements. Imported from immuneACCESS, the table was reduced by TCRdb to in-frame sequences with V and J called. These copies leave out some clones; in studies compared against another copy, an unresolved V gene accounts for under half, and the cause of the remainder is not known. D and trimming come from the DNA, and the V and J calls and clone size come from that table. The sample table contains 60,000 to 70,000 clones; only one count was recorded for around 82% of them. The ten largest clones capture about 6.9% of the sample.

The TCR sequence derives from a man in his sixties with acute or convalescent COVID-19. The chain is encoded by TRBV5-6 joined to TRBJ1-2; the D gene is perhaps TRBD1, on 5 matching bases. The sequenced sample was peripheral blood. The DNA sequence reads TGTGCCAGCAGCTTGCGGCCCCTCTTAGGGGTGGGATCCTATGGCTACACCTTC. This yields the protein CASSLRPLLGVGSYGYTF.